This T cell receptor (beta chain) was sequenced during a study of T cells in Graves' hyperthyroidism and ophthalmopathy. Across the study: Peripheral blood specimens were obtained at initial diagnosis, prior to any treatment.

V gave up 6 bases and J gave up 8 bases, with 22 bases separating them. Germline assignment: CDR1 MNHEY and CDR2 SVGAGI. The CDR3 is 15 amino acids. A few counts support this clonotype. Stable disease denoted Graves' hyperthyroidism without ophthalmopathy progression within 18 months. About 10 ml of fresh peripheral blood supplied the PBMCs. Amplification yielded TCR beta CDR3 regions, with RNA transcripts as the source. The HTBI primer set was used in a first-round RT-PCR of the TCR CDR3. TCRdb re-derived calls from the multiplex PCR reads in MiXCR, one entry per CDR3 protein. Of 600,000 to 800,000 distinct CDR3 sequences listed, approximately 36% are singletons.

This receptor was obtained from a woman aged 40 to 50 with Graves' hyperthyroidism. V gene TRBV6-5 combines with J gene TRBJ1-1; TRBD1 is a possible D gene (6 bases). The sequenced sample consisted of blood. The CDR3 loop is CASRSTGWLRPEAFF. The CDR3 coding sequence is TGTGCCAGCAGGTCAACAGGGTGGTTGCGCCCCGAAGCTTTCTTT.